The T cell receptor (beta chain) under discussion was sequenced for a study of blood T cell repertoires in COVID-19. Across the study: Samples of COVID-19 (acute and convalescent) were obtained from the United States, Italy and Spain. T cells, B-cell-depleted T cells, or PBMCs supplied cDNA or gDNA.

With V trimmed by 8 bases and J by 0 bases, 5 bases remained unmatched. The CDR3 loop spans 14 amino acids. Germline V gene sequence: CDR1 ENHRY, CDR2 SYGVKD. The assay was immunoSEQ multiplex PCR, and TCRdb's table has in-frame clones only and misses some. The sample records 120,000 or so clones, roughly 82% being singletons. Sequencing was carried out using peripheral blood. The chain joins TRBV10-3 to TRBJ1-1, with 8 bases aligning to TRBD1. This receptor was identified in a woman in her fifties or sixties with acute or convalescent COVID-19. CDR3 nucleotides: TGTGCCATCCGGGGACAGGTGCTGAACACTGAAGCTTTCTTT. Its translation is CAIRGQVLNTEAFF.